This T cell receptor (beta chain) was documented in a study of cytomegalovirus exposure and HLA in healthy donors. Amplification used 60 Vbeta primers and 13 Jbeta primers. Here immunoSEQ multiplex PCR was the method, and the copy in TCRdb shows in-frame clones only, minus some. In the table there are 100,000 to 150,000 clones, 75% to 90% of which are singletons. Study-wide findings and caveats: Compared with the roughly 700-donor mean, an Asian-associated ancestry cluster reportedly had fewer N-insertions, according to a later analysis. Certain indistinguishable V segments, among them TRBV6-2 and TRBV6-3, were excluded. The only immune exposure information that was available was CMV serostatus. Earlier analysis looked at TCR beta V segments, and most were productive about 87% or about 30% of the time.

Comment on this clone: Its target is unknown.

The germline CDR1 and CDR2 sequences are SGHTA and FQGNSA. Losses at the gene ends were 6 bases for V and 2 bases for J; bases not matched to a gene: 10. This CDR3 has 15 amino acids. Sequenced sample: PBMCs. The TCR was taken from a man aged 35 to 55 in good health and CMV-seronegative. The chain carries TRBV7-2 and TRBJ2-7; 7 bases fit TRBD2. CDR3 protein: CASRAQGLLTYEQYF. CDR3 DNA sequence: TGTGCCAGCAGAGCCCAGGGACTACTCACCTACGAGCAGTACTTC.